The 7 T cell receptor beta chains listed next were all sequenced from one sample in a study of neoadjuvant anti-PD-1 for oral cavity cancer. Clones were sequenced by immunoSEQ multiplex PCR, and TCRdb holds only the in-frame ones, with some missing. The data contain 60,000 to 75,000 clones, around 80% of them singletons. The sequences come from PBMCs, collected before nivolumab (anti-PD-1) treatment. The source is a person between 40 and 79 years old with oral cavity squamous cell carcinoma.

This chain uses TRBV13 with TRBJ1-3; no clear D. Germline assignment: CDR1 PRHDT and CDR2 FYEKMQ (reference sequence). The CDR3 has 16 residues. Trimming shortened V by 5 bases and J by 0 bases, and 14 bases separated the two germline ends. CDR3 in DNA: TGTGCCAGCAGCCTTCTCAGTTCCCCCTCTGGAAACACCATATATTTT. Its protein is CASSLLSSPSGNTIYF. The variable domain in full, completed from reference TRBV13 and TRBJ1-3, reads AAGVIQSPRHLIKEKRETATLKCYPIPRHDTVYWYQQGPGQDPQFLISFYEKMQSDKGSIPDRFSAQQFSDYHSELNMSSLELGDSALYFCASSLLSSPSGNTIYFGEGSWLTVV.

This clone was observed once. The chain recombines TRBV10-2 with TRBJ2-6; 7 nucleotides align to TRBD1. CDR1 WSHSY and CDR2 SAAADI come from the germline V gene. This CDR3 has 19 amino acids. With V trimmed by 3 bases and J by 0 bases, 11 bases remained unmatched. CDR3 sequence (DNA): TGCGCCAGCAGTGAATATCCCGGGACAGCTCTCTCTGGGGCCAACGTCCTGACTTTC. Translating gives CASSEYPGTALSGANVLTF.

V usage is TRBV9 and J usage is TRBJ1-1; perhaps TRBD1 as D (5 bases). Germline CDR1 reads SGDLS; CDR2 reads YYNGEE. This CDR3 is built from 15 residues. V was pared by 4 bases and J by 1 base, with 14 bases between. CDR3 nucleotides: TGTGCCAGCAGCCCCCGGGGGACTTCGAACACTGAAGCTTTCTTT. It specifies CASSPRGTSNTEAFF.

The table lists this clone with a count of one. The chain has TRBV5-4 and TRBJ1-2, with 7 bases fitting TRBD1. Germline V CDR1 and CDR2: SGHNT, YYREEE (reference sequence). After removal of 10 bases from V and 4 bases from J, the junction contained 16 bases not matched to a gene. CDR3 length: 15 amino acids. The CDR3 region is CASSGQASSLYGYTF. The CDR3 DNA sequence: TGTGCCTCATCCGGACAGGCTTCCTCTCTCTATGGCTACACCTTC.

This rearrangement joins TRBV7-9 to TRBJ2-2, with D uncertain. Germline assignment: CDR1 SEHNR and CDR2 FQNEAQ (reference sequence). Deletions cut 2 bases from V and 3 bases from J, with 7 bases between. The CDR3 runs to 14 residues. The CDR3 here is CASSLYYDTGELFF. CDR3 nucleotides: TGTGCCAGCAGCTTATATTACGACACCGGGGAGCTGTTTTTT.

The CDR3 here is CASSSSGGTDTQYF. Here the CDR3 DNA reads TGTGCCAGCAGTTCTAGCGGGGGCACAGATACGCAGTATTTT. This sequence joins TRBV6-6 and TRBJ2-3; TRBD2 matches at 9 bases. J gave up 1 base and V 4 bases, and 0 bases lay outside the gene matches. CDR3 length equals 14 residues. From germline, CDR1 is MNHNY and CDR2 SVGAGI (reference sequence).

This chain links TRBV6-5 with TRBJ1-6; tentatively, D is TRBD1 (6 bases). Germline V CDR1 and CDR2: MNHEY, SVGAGI. V lost 10 bases and J 9 bases, leaving 22 bases between the germline ends. This CDR3 region has 15 residues. The DNA of the CDR3 is TGTGCCACCTTACCTTCGGAGGGGGAAGGTTCACCCCTCCACTTT. This gives the protein CATLPSEGEGSPLHF.